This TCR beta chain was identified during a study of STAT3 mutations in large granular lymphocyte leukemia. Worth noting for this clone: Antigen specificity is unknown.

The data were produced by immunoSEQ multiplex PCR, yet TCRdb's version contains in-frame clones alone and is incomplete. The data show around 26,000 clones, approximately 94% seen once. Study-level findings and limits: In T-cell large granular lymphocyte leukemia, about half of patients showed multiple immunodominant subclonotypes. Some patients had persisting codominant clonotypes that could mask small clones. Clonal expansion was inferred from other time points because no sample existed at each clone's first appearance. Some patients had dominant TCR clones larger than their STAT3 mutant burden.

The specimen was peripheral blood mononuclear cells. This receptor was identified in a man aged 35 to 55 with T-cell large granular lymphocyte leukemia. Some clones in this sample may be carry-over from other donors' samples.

CDR3 in amino acids: CASSQQGRDTEAFF. The CDR3 nucleotides read TGTGCCAGCAGCCAACAGGGGAGGGACACTGAAGCTTTCTTT. The V call is TRBV14, the J call TRBJ1-1, with D maybe TRBD1 (6 bases). Germline CDR1 and CDR2: SGHDN and FVKESK. V lost 2 bases to trimming and J lost 3 bases, with 10 bases between them. CDR3 length equals 14 residues.